This TCR beta chain was observed in a study of shared clonotypes between healthy human individuals. Note on this clone: As yet, its antigen is unknown.

Study-wide results and limits: There were few donors, and this limited the genetic and exposure-history diversity represented. The study found approximately 5% of naive CD4 clonotypes shared across a few donors. Rarefaction gave evidence that sorted-subset sequencing remained incomplete despite large depth.

Under the authors' procedure: As immunoSEQ supplied junction-only sequences (without quality scores), filtering differed. Generated by immunoSEQ multiplex PCR, the TCRdb table keeps only in-frame clones and is missing some. The V and J calls and clone size come from that table; D and trimming were worked out from the DNA. The table lists 760,000 or so clones, around 96% of them singletons, with around 0.25% in the top ten. Terminally differentiated effector memory CD45RA+ cells were excluded from the naive CD8 cells, which were CD45RO-negative and positively selected for CCR7. The source is a man between 25 and 39 years old in good health. The sequencing sample was made of naive CD8+ T cells sorted from blood.

DNA of the CDR3: TGTGCCAGCAGCCAAGATGGGGGGGGGCTGCGGGGCCGCACAGATACGCAGTATTTT. It codes for CASSQDGGGLRGRTDTQYF. The rearrangement uses TRBV14 and TRBJ2-3; a possible D gene is TRBD2 (7 bases). Looked up from germline, CDR1 is SGHDN and CDR2 is FVKESK. V lost 0 bases, J lost 1 base, and 20 bases lay in between. CDR3 size: 19 residues.